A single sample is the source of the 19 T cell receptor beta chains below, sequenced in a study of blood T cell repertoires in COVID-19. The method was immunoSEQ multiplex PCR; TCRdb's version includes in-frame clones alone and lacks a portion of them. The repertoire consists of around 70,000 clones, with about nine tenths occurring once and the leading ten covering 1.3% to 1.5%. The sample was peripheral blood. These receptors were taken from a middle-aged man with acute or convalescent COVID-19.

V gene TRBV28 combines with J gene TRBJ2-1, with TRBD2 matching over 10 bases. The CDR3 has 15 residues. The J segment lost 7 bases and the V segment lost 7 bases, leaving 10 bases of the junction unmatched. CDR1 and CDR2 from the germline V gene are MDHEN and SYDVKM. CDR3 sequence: CASTYLSGRRNEQFF. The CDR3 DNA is TGTGCCAGCACCTACCTTAGCGGGAGGAGAAATGAGCAGTTCTTC. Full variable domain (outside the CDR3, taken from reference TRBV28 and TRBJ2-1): DVKVTQSSRYLVKRTGEKVFLECVQDMDHENMFWYRQDPGLGLRLIYFSYDVKMKEKGDIPEGYSVSREKKERFSLILESASTNQTSMYLCASTYLSGRRNEQFFGPGTRLTVL.

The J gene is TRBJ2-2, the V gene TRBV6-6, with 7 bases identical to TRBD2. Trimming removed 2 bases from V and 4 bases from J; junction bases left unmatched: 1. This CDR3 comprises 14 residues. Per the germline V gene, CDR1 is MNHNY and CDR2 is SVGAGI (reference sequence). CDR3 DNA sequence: TGTGCCAGCAGTTACAGGGAGGGCACCGGGGAGCTGTTTTTT. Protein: CASSYREGTGELFF.

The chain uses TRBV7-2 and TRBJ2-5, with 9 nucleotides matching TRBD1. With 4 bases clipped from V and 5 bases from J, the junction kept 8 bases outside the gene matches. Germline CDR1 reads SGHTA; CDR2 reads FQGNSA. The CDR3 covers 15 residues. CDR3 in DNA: TGTGCCAGCAGCTCCCGACCCGACAGGGGGGAGACCCAGTACTTC. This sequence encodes CASSSRPDRGETQYF.

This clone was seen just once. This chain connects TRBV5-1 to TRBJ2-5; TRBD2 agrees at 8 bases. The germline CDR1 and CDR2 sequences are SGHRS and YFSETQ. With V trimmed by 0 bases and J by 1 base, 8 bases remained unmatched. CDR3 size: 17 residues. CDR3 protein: CASSLVYREGLQETQYF. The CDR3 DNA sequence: TGCGCCAGCAGCTTGGTGTATCGGGAGGGCCTCCAAGAGACCCAGTACTTC.

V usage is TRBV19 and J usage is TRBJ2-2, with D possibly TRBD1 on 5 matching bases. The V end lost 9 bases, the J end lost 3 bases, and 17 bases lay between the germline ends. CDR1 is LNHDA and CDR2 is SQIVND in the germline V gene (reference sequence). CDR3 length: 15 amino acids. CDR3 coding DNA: TGTGCCAGCCAAAAGGGGTCCTTCCACACCGGGGAGCTGTTTTTT. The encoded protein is CASQKGSFHTGELFF.

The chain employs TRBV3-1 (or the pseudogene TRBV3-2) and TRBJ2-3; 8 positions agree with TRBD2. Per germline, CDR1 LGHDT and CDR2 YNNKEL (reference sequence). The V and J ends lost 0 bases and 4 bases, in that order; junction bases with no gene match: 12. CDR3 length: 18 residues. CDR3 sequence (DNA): TGTGCCAGCAGCCAAGATGGTTGCGGGGGGCCGGTCGCAGATACGCAGTATTTT. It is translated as CASSQDGCGGPVADTQYF.

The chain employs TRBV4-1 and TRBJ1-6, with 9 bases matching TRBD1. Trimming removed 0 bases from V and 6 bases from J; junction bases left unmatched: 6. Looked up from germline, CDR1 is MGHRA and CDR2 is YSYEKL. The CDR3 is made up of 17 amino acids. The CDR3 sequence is CASSQDGTGRANSPLHF. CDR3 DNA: TGCGCCAGCAGCCAAGACGGGACAGGGAGAGCTAATTCACCCCTCCACTTT.

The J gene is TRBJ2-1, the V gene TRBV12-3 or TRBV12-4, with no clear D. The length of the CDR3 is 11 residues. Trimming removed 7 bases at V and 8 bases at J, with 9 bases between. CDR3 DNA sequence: TGTGCCAGCAAAGGAGTCCATGAGCAGTTCTTC. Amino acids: CASKGVHEQFF.

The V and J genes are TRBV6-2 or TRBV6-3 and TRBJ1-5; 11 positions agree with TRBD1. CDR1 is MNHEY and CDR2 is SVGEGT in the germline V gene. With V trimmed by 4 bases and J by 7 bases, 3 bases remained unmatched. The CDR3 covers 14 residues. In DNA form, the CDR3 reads TGTGCCAGCAGTTTGGACAGGGGGCACCAGCCCCAGCATTTT. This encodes CASSLDRGHQPQHF.

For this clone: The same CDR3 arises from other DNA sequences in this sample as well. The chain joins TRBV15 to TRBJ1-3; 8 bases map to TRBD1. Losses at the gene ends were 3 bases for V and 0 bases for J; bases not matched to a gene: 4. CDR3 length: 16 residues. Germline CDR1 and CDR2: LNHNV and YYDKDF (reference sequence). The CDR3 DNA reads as TGTGCCACCAGCAGGGACAGGGAGAGCTCTGGAAACACCATATATTTT. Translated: CATSRDRESSGNTIYF. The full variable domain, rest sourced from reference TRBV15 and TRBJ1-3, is DAMVIQNPRYQVTQFGKPVTLSCSQTLNHNVMYWYQQKSSQAPKLLFHYYDKDFNNEADTPDNFQSRRPNTSFCFLDIRSPGLGDTAMYLCATSRDRESSGNTIYFGEGSWLTVV.

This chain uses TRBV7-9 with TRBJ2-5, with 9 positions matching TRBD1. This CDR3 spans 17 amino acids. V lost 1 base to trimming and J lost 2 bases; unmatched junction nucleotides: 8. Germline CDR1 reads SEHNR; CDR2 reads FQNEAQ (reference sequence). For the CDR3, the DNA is TGTGCCAGCAGCTTAGGGTTGGGACAGGGTCTACAAGAGACCCAGTACTTC. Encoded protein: CASSLGLGQGLQETQYF.

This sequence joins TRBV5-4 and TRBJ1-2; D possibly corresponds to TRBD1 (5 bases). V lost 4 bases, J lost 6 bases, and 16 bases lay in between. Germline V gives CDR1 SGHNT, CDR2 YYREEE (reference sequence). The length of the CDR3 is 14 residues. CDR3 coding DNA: TGTGCCAGCAGCCCGAGCGGGCGGGGCGATGGCTACACCTTC. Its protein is CASSPSGRGDGYTF.

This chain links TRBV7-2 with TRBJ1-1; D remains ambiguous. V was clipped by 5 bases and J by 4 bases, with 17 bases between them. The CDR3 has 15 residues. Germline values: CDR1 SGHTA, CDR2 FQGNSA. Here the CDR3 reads CASSPRAESVTEAFF. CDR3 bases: TGTGCCAGCAGCCCTAGAGCAGAGTCGGTCACTGAAGCTTTCTTT.

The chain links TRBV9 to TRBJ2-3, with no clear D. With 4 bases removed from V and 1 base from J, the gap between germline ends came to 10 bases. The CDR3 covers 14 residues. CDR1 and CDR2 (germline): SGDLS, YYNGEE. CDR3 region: CASSPFSGTDTQYF. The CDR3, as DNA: TGTGCCAGCAGCCCCTTCTCAGGCACAGATACGCAGTATTTT.

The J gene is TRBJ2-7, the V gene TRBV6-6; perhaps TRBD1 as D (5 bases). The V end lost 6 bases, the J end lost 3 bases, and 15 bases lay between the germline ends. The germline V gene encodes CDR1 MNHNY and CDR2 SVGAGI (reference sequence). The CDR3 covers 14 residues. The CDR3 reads CASSSTDPGYEQYF. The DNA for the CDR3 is TGTGCCAGCAGCTCGACAGACCCCGGCTACGAGCAGTACTTC.

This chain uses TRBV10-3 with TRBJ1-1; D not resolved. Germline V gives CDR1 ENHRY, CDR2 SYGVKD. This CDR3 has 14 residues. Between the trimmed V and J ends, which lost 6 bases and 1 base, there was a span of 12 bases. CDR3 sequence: CAIRSVGENTEAFF. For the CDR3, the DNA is TGTGCCATCAGATCTGTCGGGGAGAACACTGAAGCTTTCTTT.

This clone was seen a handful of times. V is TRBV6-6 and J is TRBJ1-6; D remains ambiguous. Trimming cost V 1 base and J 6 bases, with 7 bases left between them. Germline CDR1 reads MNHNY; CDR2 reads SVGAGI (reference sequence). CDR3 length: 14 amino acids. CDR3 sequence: CASSYLDFNSPLHF. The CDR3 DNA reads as TGTGCCAGCAGTTACTTGGACTTTAATTCACCCCTCCACTTT.

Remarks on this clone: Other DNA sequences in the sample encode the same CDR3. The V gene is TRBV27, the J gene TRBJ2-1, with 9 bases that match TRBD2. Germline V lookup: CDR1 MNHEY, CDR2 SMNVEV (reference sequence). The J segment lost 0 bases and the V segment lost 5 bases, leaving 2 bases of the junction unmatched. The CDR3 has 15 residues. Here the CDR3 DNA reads TGTGCCAGCAGTCTTAGCGGGAGCTCCTACAATGAGCAGTTCTTC. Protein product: CASSLSGSSYNEQFF.

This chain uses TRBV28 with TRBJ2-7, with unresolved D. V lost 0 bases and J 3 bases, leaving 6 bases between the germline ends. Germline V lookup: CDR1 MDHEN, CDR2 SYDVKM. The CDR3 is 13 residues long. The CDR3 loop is CASSLWGSYEQYV. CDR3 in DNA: TGTGCCAGCAGTTTATGGGGCAGCTACGAGCAGTACGTC.